One and the same sample provided the 22 T cell receptor beta chains below, sequenced in a study of T cell responses to AZD1222 COVID-19 vaccine (dated by TCRdb to 2020 to 2022). This specimen's time point label, interpreted: baseline before first vaccination. Receptors were amplified or captured by the immunoSEQ multiplex PCR assay. The table was pulled from immuneACCESS by TCRdb, which kept in-frame rearrangements only. Such tables lose some clones; where checked, under half of the loss comes from unresolved V genes, and the rest has no known cause. This sample gives some 140,000 clones in total; 85% to 95% of them show up just once. The ten most abundant clones make up 5.4% of the sample. Material: peripheral blood, obtained on day 0 of AZD1222 vaccination. Receptors originate from an adult in good health.

This chain links TRBV2 with TRBJ2-1; D might be TRBD1 (7 bases). V was clipped by 6 bases and J by 9 bases, with 21 bases between them. Germline-derived CDR1 and CDR2 are SNHLY and FYNNEI. The CDR3 spans 15 residues. The CDR3 DNA sequence: TGTGCCAGCAGCTTTGACAGGGCCATGGGAGGTGAGCAGTTCTTC. It specifies CASSFDRAMGGEQFF.

This clone was recorded only once. The chain has TRBV28 and TRBJ1-5; 9 positions match TRBD1. V shed 7 bases and J 6 bases; nucleotides not matched to a gene: 7. This CDR3 spans 14 amino acids. Looked up from germline, CDR1 is MDHEN and CDR2 is SYDVKM. In nucleotides, the CDR3 is TGTGCCAGCAATTCACAGGGGGCCGTTCAGCCCCAGCATTTT. Its translation is CASNSQGAVQPQHF.

This clone has a single count. V gene TRBV28 combines with J gene TRBJ1-1; D call uncertain. Germline V gene lookup returns CDR1 MDHEN and CDR2 SYDVKM. This CDR3 spans 14 amino acids. Trimming left V 7 bases short and J 7 bases short, with 19 bases between. The CDR3 DNA reads TGTGCCAGCAAAGGCAGCAGAGGGTTCGGTGAAGCTTTCTTT. Translation: CASKGSRGFGEAFF.

The rearrangement links TRBV28 to TRBJ1-1; weak D call: TRBD1 (5 bases). In germline, CDR1 is MDHEN, CDR2 SYDVKM. Trimming pared 6 bases from V and 8 bases from J, leaving 16 bases between. CDR3 length equals 13 residues. The CDR3 is CASRPPQAREAFF. For the CDR3, the DNA is TGTGCCAGCAGGCCACCACAGGCCCGAGAAGCTTTCTTT.

The chain is built from TRBV6-5 and TRBJ2-4, with a possible D match to TRBD2 (5 bases). The V end was cut by 9 bases, the J end by 0 bases, with 12 bases between. Germline CDR1 is MNHEY and CDR2 is SVGAGI. This CDR3 region has 14 residues. The DNA of the CDR3 is TGTGCCAGTGCGGGTGTTCGAGCCAAAAACATTCAGTACTTC. It codes for CASAGVRAKNIQYF.

This chain links TRBV28 with TRBJ1-4; D is perhaps TRBD1 (6 bases). V was trimmed by 4 bases and J by 10 bases, leaving 16 bases between them. Germline V CDR1 and CDR2: MDHEN, SYDVKM. CDR3 length: 14 residues. CDR3 nucleotide sequence: TGTGCCAGCAGTTCCCGGAACGGGGGGCGAAAACTGTTTTTT. It yields the protein CASSSRNGGRKLFF.

The CDR3 nucleotides read TGTGCCAGCAGCTTCGCTAACCAGTCCGAGCAGTACTTC. Translating gives CASSFANQSEQYF. The J gene is TRBJ2-7, the V gene TRBV5-4; D not resolved. V was shortened by 2 bases and J by 6 bases, with 12 bases between the two germline ends. Germline loops: CDR1 SGHNT, CDR2 YYREEE (reference sequence). There are 13 residues in the CDR3.

This clone is a singleton in its sample. The CDR3 nucleotides read TGTGCCAGCAGTGGGTTAGTGATGGGCTATGAGCAGTTCTTC. It encodes CASSGLVMGYEQFF. The chain combines TRBV2 with TRBJ2-1; D is unclear. The CDR3 length is 14 residues. From germline, CDR1 is SNHLY and CDR2 FYNNEI. V gave up 4 bases and J gave up 8 bases, with 15 bases separating them.

The V call is TRBV27, the J call TRBJ2-1, with 12 bases matching TRBD2. The CDR3 runs to 18 residues. V was clipped by 4 bases and J by 9 bases; unmatched bases: 16. From germline, CDR1 is MNHEY and CDR2 SMNVEV (reference sequence). The DNA of the CDR3 is TGTGCCAGCAGTTCCGGACTAGCGGGACTAGGAACGGTAGGTGAGCAGTTCTTC. It is translated as CASSSGLAGLGTVGEQFF.

This clone occurred once. The chain employs TRBV15 and TRBJ1-2, with D perhaps matching TRBD1 (6 bases). The CDR3 runs 15 residues. CDR1 and CDR2 from the germline V gene are LNHNV and YYDKDF (reference sequence). V gave up 5 bases and J gave up 4 bases, with 17 bases separating them. CDR3 in DNA: TGTGCCACCAGCGGATGGACAGCGACAGGCTATGGCTACACCTTC. Protein sequence: CATSGWTATGYGYTF.

The V and J genes are TRBV10-1 and TRBJ1-2; D ambiguous. Germline-derived CDR1 and CDR2 are WNHNN and SYGVQD (reference sequence). V gave up 3 bases and J gave up 4 bases, with 6 bases separating them. The CDR3 consists of 12 residues. DNA for the CDR3: TGCGCCAGCAGTGACTGGGGCTATGGCTACACCTTC. The encoded protein is CASSDWGYGYTF.

This rearrangement joins TRBV21-1 to TRBJ1-2. TRBV21-1 is a known pseudogene. This CDR3 comprises 14 residues. CDR3 residues: CAVLIGGAIYGYTF. The DNA for the CDR3 is TGTGCCGTACTAATAGGCGGGGCGATCTATGGCTACACCTTC.

The chain carries TRBV18 and TRBJ1-3; D is unclear. Germline V gene lookup returns CDR1 KGHSH and CDR2 LQKENI. The germline V and J ends were trimmed by 4 bases and 0 bases, with 13 bases remaining between them. CDR3 length equals 16 residues. This CDR3 is CASSLKQPPSGNTIYF. The CDR3 nucleotides read TGTGCCAGCTCACTAAAACAGCCCCCCTCTGGAAACACCATATATTTT.

J is TRBJ2-7 and V is TRBV6-5; no clear D gene. Germline CDR1 reads MNHEY; CDR2 reads SVGAGI. The CDR3 is made up of 11 amino acids. Trimming took 8 bases from V and 1 from J, leaving 6 bases between them. The CDR3 bases are TGTGCCAGCGGAAATTCCTACGAGCAGTACTTC. This gives the protein CASGNSYEQYF.

This chain uses TRBV7-9 with TRBJ1-3; D not certain. V gave up 5 bases and J gave up 0 bases, with 14 bases separating them. Germline lookup yields CDR1 SEHNR and CDR2 FQNEAQ (reference sequence). The CDR3 runs to 16 residues. Written as DNA, the CDR3 is TGTGCCAGCAGCCCGCTGGGGTTTGTCTCTGGAAACACCATATATTTT. It codes for CASSPLGFVSGNTIYF.

The V and J genes are TRBV7-2 and TRBJ2-3; 7 bases agree with TRBD1. Germline V CDR1 and CDR2: SGHTA, FQGNSA. V lost 8 bases to trimming and J lost 2 bases; unmatched junction nucleotides: 7. The CDR3 is 14 residues long. CDR3 in amino acids: CASRSGTVTDTQYF. CDR3 DNA: TGTGCCAGCCGATCGGGGACAGTCACAGATACGCAGTATTTT.

The CDR3 sequence: CASSHPRTGPSYEQYF. As DNA, the CDR3 is TGTGCCAGCAGCCACCCCAGGACAGGGCCCTCCTACGAGCAGTACTTC. The chain couples TRBV3-1 (or the pseudogene TRBV3-2) to TRBJ2-7; 8 bases align to TRBD1. Germline V gene data show CDR1 as LGHDT and CDR2 as YNNKEL (reference sequence). V trimming: 3 bases; J trimming: 0 bases; junction bases outside the gene matches: 7. The CDR3 spans 16 residues.

This clone was picked up one time. V usage is TRBV14 and J usage is TRBJ2-3; 11 bases are shared with TRBD1. J lost 7 bases, V lost 4 bases, and 7 bases had no gene match. The germline V gene has CDR1 SGHDN and CDR2 FVKESK. The CDR3 totals 15 residues. CDR3 in amino acids: CASSPDRGRIYTQYF. CDR3 nucleotides: TGTGCCAGCAGCCCGGACAGGGGGCGCATCTATACGCAGTATTTT.

Only a few counts were recorded for this clone. The CDR3: CASKDILNTEAFF. The CDR3 DNA reads as TGTGCCAGTAAGGACATCCTGAACACTGAAGCTTTCTTT. The rearrangement links TRBV19 to TRBJ1-1; TRBD1 is a possible D gene (5 bases). This CDR3 region has 13 residues. The ends were cut back, 7 bases at V and 0 bases at J, with 9 bases in the middle. Germline lookup yields CDR1 LNHDA and CDR2 SQIVND (reference sequence).

The rearrangement uses TRBV7-2 and TRBJ1-2, with D possibly being TRBD1 (6 bases). The CDR3 totals 14 residues. Germline V gene sequence: CDR1 SGHTA, CDR2 FQGNSA. V gave up 7 bases and J gave up 0 bases, with 12 bases separating them. The CDR3 sequence is CASTEDRANYGYTF. CDR3 bases: TGTGCCAGCACGGAGGACAGAGCTAACTATGGCTACACCTTC.

The chain is built from TRBV28 and TRBJ1-4; D is possibly TRBD1 (5 bases). Germline V lookup: CDR1 MDHEN, CDR2 SYDVKM. Trimming removed 6 bases at V and 0 bases at J, with 14 bases between. The CDR3 has 16 residues. The CDR3, as DNA: TGTGCCAGCAGGGGGGGGGAAAGAGCAACTAATGAAAAACTGTTTTTT. This translates into CASRGGERATNEKLFF. Variable domain in full (rest from reference TRBV28 and TRBJ1-4): DVKVTQSSRYLVKRTGEKVFLECVQDMDHENMFWYRQDPGLGLRLIYFSYDVKMKEKGDIPEGYSVSREKKERFSLILESASTNQTSMYLCASRGGERATNEKLFFGSGTQLSVL.

For this clone: Its ends do not fully match the called genes, so a read error is possible. The rearrangement links TRBV5-6 to TRBJ2-1, with D possibly called TRBD1 or TRBD2 (6 bases each). Per the germline V gene, CDR1 is SGHDT and CDR2 is YYEEEE. The CDR3 is 11 amino acids. This chain's CDR3 is CASSTGAEEFF. The CDR3 bases are TGTGCCAGCAGCACGGGGGCTGAGGAGTTCTTC.